What follows describes a single TCR beta chain. Its antigen is undetermined. A junction end diverges from the germline sequence, so it may reflect a read error. Germline CDR1 and CDR2: SSHAT and FNYEAQ (reference sequence). The CDR3 length is 13 residues. This specimen belongs to a study of shared clonotypes between healthy human individuals. The overall study: Per-donor plates numbered three CD4 naive, three CD4 memory, two CD8 naive and one CD8 memory. Findings and caveats of the study: Represented genetic and exposure-history diversity was restricted by having few donors.

The method was immunoSEQ multiplex PCR; TCRdb's version includes in-frame clones alone and lacks a portion of them. Among about 1,500,000 clones listed, about 96% were seen once. This receptor was obtained from a man aged 25 to 45 in good health. The chain recombines TRBV7-7 with TRBJ2-5; no reliable D call. Sequenced input: naive CD4+ T cells sorted from blood. Stated subset: CD45RA+ positively selected. As DNA, the CDR3 is TGTGCTAGCAGCTTAGTCGAGGAAGAGACCCAGTACTTC. It translates to CASSLVEEETQYF.